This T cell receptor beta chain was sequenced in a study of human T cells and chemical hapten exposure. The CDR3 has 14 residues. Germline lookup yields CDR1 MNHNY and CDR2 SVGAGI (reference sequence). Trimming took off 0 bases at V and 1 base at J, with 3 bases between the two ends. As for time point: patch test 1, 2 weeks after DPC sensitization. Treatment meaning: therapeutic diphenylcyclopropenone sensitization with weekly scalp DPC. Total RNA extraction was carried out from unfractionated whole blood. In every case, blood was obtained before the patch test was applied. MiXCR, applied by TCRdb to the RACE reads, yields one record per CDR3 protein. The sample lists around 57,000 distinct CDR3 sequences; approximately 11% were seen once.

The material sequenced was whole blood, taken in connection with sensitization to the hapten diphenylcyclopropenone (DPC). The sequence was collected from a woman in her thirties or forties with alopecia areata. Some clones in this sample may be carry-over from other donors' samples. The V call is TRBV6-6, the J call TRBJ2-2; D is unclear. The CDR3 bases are TGTGCCAGCAGTTACTCGCAGAACACCGGGGAGCTGTTTTTT. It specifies CASSYSQNTGELFF.